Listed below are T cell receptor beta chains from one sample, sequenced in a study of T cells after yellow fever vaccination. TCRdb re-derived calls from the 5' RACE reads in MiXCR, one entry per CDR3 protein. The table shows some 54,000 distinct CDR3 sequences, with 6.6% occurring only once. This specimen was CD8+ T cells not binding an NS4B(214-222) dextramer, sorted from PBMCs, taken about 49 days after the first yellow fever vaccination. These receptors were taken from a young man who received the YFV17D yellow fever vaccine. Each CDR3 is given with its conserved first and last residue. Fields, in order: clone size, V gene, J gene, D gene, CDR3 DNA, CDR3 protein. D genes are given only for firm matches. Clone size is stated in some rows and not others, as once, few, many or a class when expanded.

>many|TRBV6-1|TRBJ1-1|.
TGTGCCAGCAGTGAAGGTCCAGGGAGGGCCACTGAAGCTTTCTTT
CASSEGPGRATEAFF
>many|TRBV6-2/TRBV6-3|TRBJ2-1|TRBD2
TGTGCCAGCAGTTTGACTAGCCATGACAATGAGCAGTTCTTC
CASSLTSHDNEQFF
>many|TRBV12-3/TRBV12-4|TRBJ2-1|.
TGTGCCAGCAGTTTCGGACTGAGCTCCTACAATGAGCAGTTCTTC
CASSFGLSSYNEQFF
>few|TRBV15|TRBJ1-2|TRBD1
TGTGCCACCAGCAGAGACCCGGGACAGAATAATGGCTACACCTTC
CATSRDPGQNNGYTF
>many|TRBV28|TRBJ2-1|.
TGTGCCAGCAGTTCCGGGTCGAGCAATGAGCAGTTCTTC
CASSSGSSNEQFF
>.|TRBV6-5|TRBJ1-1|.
TGTGTCAGCAGTTACCCCCCCGCGGACTTGAACACTGAAGCTTTCTTT
CVSSYPPADLNTEAFF
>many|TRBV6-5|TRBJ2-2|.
TGTGCCAGCAGTTACTCCCAGGGAAGCACCGGGGAGCTGTTTTTT
CASSYSQGSTGELFF
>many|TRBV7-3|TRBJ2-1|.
TGTGCCAGCAGCTCCCCGACTAGTTCTGAGCAGTTCTTC
CASSSPTSSEQFF
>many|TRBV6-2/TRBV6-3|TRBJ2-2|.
TGTGCCAGCAGATGGAAGATGGAATCAGGGACCACCGGGGAGCTGTTTTTT
CASRWKMESGTTGELFF
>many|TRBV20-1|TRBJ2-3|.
TGCAGTGCTACGAGGGGGGGTTTCACAGATACGCAGTATTTT
CSATRGGFTDTQYF
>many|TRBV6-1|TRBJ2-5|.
TGTGCCAGCAGTGACCGGGACGCACAAGAGACCCAGTACTTC
CASSDRDAQETQYF
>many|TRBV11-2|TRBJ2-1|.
TGTGCCAGCAGCACATCTAGGAACGACAATGAGCAGTTCTTC
CASSTSRNDNEQFF
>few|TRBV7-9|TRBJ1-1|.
TGTGCCAGCAGCTTAGGGTTTGGGGGGCGGACTGAAGCTTTCTTT
CASSLGFGGRTEAFF
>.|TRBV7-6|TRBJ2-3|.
TGTGCCAGCAGCTTAATTGAGGATACGCAGTATTTT
CASSLIEDTQYF
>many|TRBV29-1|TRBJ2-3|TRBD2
TGCAGCGTTGACGGAATAGCGGGTGAAGAGGATACGCAGTATTTT
CSVDGIAGEEDTQYF
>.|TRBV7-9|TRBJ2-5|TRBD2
TGTGCCAGCAACTTGGAGCGGGGGGGCCGGGAGACCCAGTACTTC
CASNLERGGRETQYF
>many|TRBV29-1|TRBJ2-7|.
TGCAGCGTTGAGGCGGGACAGTACTCCTACGAGCAGTACTTC
CSVEAGQYSYEQYF
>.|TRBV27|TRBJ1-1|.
TGTGCCAGCACGGGTTGGGGGGCTACCGAAGCTTTCTTT
CASTGWGATEAFF
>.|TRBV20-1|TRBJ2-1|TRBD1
TGCTGTGCTAGAGATCTAGACAGGGGGAAAGGGTACAATGAGCAGTTCTTC
CCARDLDRGKGYNEQFF
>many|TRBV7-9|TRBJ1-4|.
TGTGCCAGCAGCTTATGGGTTGAAAAACTGTTTTTT
CASSLWVEKLFF
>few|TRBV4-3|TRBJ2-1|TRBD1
TGCGCCAGCAGCCAGGCTCGGAACAGGGGGCCCCACAATGAGCAGTTCTTC
CASSQARNRGPHNEQFF
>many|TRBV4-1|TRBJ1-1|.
TGCGCCAGCAGCCAAGCGAACACTGAAGCTTTCTTT
CASSQANTEAFF
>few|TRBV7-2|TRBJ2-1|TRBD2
TGTGCCAGCAGCTACATAGCGGGTCGGAGCTCCTACAATGAGCAGTTCTTC
CASSYIAGRSSYNEQFF
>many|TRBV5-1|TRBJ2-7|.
TGCGCCAGCAGCTTGCTAGGACCCAACTACGAGCAGTACTTC
CASSLLGPNYEQYF
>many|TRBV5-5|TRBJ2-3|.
TGTGCCAGCAGCCGCCTCGCGGACACAGATACGCAGTATTTT
CASSRLADTDTQYF
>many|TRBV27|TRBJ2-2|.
TGTGCCAGCACCCGGGCTTATACCGGGGAGCTGTTTTTT
CASTRAYTGELFF
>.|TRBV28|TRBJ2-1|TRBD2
TGTGCCAGCAGTTTACTTACTAGCGGGGGGACGTTGGAGCAGTTCTTC
CASSLLTSGGTLEQFF
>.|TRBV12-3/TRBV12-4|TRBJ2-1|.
TGTGCCAGCATACCCTACAATGAGCAGTTCTTC
CASIPYNEQFF
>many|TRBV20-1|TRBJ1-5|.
TGCAGTGCGGCGGCCCCAGGGCCTCAGCCCCAGCATTTT
CSAAAPGPQPQHF
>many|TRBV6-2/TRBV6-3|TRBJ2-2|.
TGTGCCAGCAGTTACCATCCTATCCCGAACAGGCGCGGGTCAGTCGGCGGGGAGCTGTTTTTT
CASSYHPIPNRRGSVGGELFF
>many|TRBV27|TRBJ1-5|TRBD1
TGTGCCAGCAGTCGACAGGGAAATCAGCCCCAGCATTTT
CASSRQGNQPQHF
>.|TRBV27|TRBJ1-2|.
TGTGCCAGCAGTTTAGGAGCGAGCTATGGCTACACCTTC
CASSLGASYGYTF
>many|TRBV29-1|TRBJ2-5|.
TGCAGCGTCGAAGACACACCCCAAGAGACCCAGTACTTC
CSVEDTPQETQYF
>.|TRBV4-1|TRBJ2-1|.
TGCGCCAGCAGCCTGCTCGGACCCAGATTTAATGAGCAGTTCTTC
CASSLLGPRFNEQFF
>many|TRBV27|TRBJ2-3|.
TGTGCCAGCAGTTTTCTAGGGACAGATACGCAGTATTTT
CASSFLGTDTQYF
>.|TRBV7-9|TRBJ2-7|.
TGTGCCAGCAGCTTAGATGGGTACTACGAGCAGTACTTC
CASSLDGYYEQYF
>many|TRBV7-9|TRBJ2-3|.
TGTGCCAGCAGCTTTAGAGACAGAGATACGCAGTATTTT
CASSFRDRDTQYF
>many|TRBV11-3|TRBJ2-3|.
TGTGCCAGCAGCCGCGCCTCGGGCCCAGATACGCAGTATTTT
CASSRASGPDTQYF
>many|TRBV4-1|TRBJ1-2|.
TGCGCCAGCAGCCTCGTCCCCAGTTTGTCGTTCTACACCTTC
CASSLVPSLSFYTF
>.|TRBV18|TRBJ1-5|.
TGTGCCAGCTCACCAGGTGGGGATAGCAATCAGCCCCAGCATTTT
CASSPGGDSNQPQHF
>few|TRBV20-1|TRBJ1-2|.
TGCAGTGCTACAACTCCGGACGGAGGAAGTCATGGCTACACCTTC
CSATTPDGGSHGYTF
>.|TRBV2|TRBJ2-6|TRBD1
TGTGCCAGCAGTTACCGGGACAGTGCTGTCTCTGGGGCCAACGTCCTGACTTTC
CASSYRDSAVSGANVLTF
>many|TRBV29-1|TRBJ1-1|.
TGCAGTGCAGTGAGGGGTGAAGCTTTCTTT
CSAVRGEAFF
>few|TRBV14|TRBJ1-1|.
TGTGCCAGCAGCCAATTTACAGGGACCATGAACACTGAAGCTTTCTTT
CASSQFTGTMNTEAFF
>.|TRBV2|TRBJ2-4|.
TGTGCCTTCAGTTTAATTGGGGGTCGGGGAGGTACCAAAAACATTCAGTACTTC
CAFSLIGGRGGTKNIQYF
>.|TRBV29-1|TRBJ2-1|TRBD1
TGCAGCGTGGTTACAGGGGACAACTACAATGAGCAGTTCTTC
CSVVTGDNYNEQFF
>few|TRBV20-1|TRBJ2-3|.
TGCAGTGCTAGAGGAGGAGGGAGGACAGATACGCAGTATTTT
CSARGGGRTDTQYF
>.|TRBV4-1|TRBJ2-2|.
TGCGCCAGCAGCCTCTTTGCAGGGCTAGACACCGGGGAGCTGTTTTTT
CASSLFAGLDTGELFF
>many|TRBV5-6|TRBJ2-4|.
TGTGCCAGCAGCGATGACGGCCCTGCCACCAAATACATTCAGTACTTC
CASSDDGPATKYIQYF
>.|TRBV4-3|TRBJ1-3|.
TGCGCCAGCAGCCAAGTAACAGCTAACTCTGGAAACACCATATATTTT
CASSQVTANSGNTIYF
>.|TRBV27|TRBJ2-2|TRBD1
TGTGCCAGCAGCTATACAGGGGGCAGAAGGACCGGGGAGCTGTTTTTT
CASSYTGGRRTGELFF
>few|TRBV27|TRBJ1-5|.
TGTGCCAGCAGTCCAGGGATTTATAGCAATCAGCCCCAGCATTTT
CASSPGIYSNQPQHF
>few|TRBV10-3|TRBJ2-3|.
TGTGCCATCAGTGACCCAACTAGTGAGGGGGGGACAGATACGCAGTATTTT
CAISDPTSEGGTDTQYF
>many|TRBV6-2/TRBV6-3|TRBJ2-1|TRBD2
TGTGCCAGCAGTTACACCGGTAGCGGGGGTAATGAGCAGTTCTTC
CASSYTGSGGNEQFF
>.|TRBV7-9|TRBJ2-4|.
TGTGCCAGCAGCTTAGTTCAGGGTGGAGGGGACATTCAGTACTTC
CASSLVQGGGDIQYF
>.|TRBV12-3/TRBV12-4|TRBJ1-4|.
TGTGCCAGCAGTTTAGGTCAGGGAAATGAAAAACTGTTTTTT
CASSLGQGNEKLFF
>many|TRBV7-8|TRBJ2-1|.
TGTGCCAGCAGTACCTTCGAATCCTACAATGAGCAGTTCTTC
CASSTFESYNEQFF